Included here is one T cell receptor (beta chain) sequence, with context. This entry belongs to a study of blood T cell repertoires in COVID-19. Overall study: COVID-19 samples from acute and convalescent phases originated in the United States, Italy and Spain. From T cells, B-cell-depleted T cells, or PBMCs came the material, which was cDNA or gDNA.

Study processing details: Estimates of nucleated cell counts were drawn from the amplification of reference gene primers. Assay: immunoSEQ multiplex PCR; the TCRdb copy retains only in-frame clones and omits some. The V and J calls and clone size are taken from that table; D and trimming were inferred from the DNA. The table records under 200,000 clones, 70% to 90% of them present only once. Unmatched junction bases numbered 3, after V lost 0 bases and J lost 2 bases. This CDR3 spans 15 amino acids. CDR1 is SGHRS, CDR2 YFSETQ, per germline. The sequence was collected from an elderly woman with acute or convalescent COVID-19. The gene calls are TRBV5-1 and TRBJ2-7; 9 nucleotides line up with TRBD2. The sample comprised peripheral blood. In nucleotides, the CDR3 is TGCGCCAGCAGCTTGGGGGCTAGCGGGGCCTACGAGCAGTACTTC. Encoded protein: CASSLGASGAYEQYF. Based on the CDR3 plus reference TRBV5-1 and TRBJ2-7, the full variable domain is KAGVTQTPRYLIKTRGQQVTLSCSPISGHRSVSWYQQTPGQGLQFLFEYFSETQRNKGNFPGRFSGRQFSNSRSEMNVSTLELGDSALYLCASSLGASGAYEQYFGPGTRLTVT.